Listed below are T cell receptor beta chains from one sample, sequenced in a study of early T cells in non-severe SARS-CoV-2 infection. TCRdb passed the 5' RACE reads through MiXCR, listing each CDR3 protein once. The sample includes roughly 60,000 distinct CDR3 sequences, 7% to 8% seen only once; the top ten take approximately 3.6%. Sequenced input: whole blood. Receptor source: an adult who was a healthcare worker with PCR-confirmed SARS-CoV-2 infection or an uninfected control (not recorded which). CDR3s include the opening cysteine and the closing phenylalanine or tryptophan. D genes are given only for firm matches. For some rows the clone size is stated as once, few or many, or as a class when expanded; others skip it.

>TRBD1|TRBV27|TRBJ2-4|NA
TGTGCCAGCAGTTTCCACAGACAGGGCCAAAACATTCAGTACTTC
CASSFHRQGQNIQYF
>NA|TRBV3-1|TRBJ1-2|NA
TGTGCCAGCAGCCTAGGACAGCGGGCGAATGGCTACACCTTC
CASSLGQRANGYTF
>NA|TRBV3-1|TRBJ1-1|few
TGTGCCAGCAGCCAATCGCTCGGGGCAGCTTTCTTT
CASSQSLGAAFF
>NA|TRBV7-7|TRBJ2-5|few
TGTGCCAGCAGCTTAGGTTCTAGCCTCCAAGAGACCCAGTACTTC
CASSLGSSLQETQYF
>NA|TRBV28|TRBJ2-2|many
TGTGCCAGCAGTTTTTCGTTTGACAGGGACTTTGGGGAGCTGTTTTTT
CASSFSFDRDFGELFF
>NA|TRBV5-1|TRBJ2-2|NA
TGCGCCAGCAGCTTGGTTCCCGGGGATGTCACCGGGGAGCTGTTTTTT
CASSLVPGDVTGELFF
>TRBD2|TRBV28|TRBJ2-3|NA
TGTGCCAGCAGTCCATCTACCGGGACTAGCGGGAGGGCAGCAGATACGCAGTATTTT
CASSPSTGTSGRAADTQYF
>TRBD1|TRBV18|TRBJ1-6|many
TGTGCCAGCTCACGAGACAGGGATAATTCACCCCTCCACTTT
CASSRDRDNSPLHF
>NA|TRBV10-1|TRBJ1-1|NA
TGCGCCAGCAGTGGGGTCGCAGGTGAAGCTTTCTTT
CASSGVAGEAFF
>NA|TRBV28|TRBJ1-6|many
TGTGCCACCGGACAGCACTCGGATAATTCACCCCTCCACTTT
CATGQHSDNSPLHF
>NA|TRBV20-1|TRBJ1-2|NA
TGCAGTGCCGCAGCGGGGCGCCTGAACTATGGCTACACCTTC
CSAAAGRLNYGYTF
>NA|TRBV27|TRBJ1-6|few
TGTGCCAGCAGCGAACGAAATTCACCCCTCCACTTT
CASSERNSPLHF
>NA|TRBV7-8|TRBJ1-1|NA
TGTGCCAGCAGCTTATATAGAGGCTCGGGGCAGAACACCGAAGCTTTCTTT
CASSLYRGSGQNTEAFF
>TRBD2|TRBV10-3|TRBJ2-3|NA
TGTGCCATCAGTATAGCGGGAGTGGGGGATACGCAGTATTTT
CAISIAGVGDTQYF
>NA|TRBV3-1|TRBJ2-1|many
TGTGCCAGCAGTCGAGGGGTTGTCTACAATGAGCAGTTCTTC
CASSRGVVYNEQFF
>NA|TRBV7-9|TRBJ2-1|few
TGTGCCAGCAGCTTAGTAGCGAGCTCCTACAATGAGCAGTTCTTC
CASSLVASSYNEQFF
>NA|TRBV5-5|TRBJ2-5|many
TGTGCCAGCAGGCGGGACCATCCAGAGACCCAGTACTTC
CASRRDHPETQYF
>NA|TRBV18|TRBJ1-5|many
TGTGCCAGCTCACCACCGGACGGCATCAATCAGCCCCAGCATTTT
CASSPPDGINQPQHF
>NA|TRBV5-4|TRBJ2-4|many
TGTGCCAGCAGCGCAGGGACCAGGGACATTCAGTACTTC
CASSAGTRDIQYF
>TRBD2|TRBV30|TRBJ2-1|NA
TGTGCCTGGACTTTGGAGGGACTAGCTGGTTACAATGAGCAGTTCTTC
CAWTLEGLAGYNEQFF
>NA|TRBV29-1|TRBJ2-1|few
TGCAGCGTTGTCAAGGGACGGTTGGAGCAGTTCTTC
CSVVKGRLEQFF
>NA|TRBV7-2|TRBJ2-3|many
TGTGCCAGCAGCCCTCCAGCGGATACGCAGTATTTT
CASSPPADTQYF
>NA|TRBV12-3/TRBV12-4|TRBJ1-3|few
TGTGCCAGCAGTTTAGTAGGGGACGGAAACACCATATATTTT
CASSLVGDGNTIYF
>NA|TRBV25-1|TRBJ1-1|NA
TGTGCCAGCAGCCCTCCAAGTAACACTGAAGCTTTCTTT
CASSPPSNTEAFF
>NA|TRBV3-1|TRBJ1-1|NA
TGTGCCAGCAGAAATTCCCCTAAAGTCGCTGAAGCTTTCTTT
CASRNSPKVAEAFF
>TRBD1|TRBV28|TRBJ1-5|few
TGTGCCAGCAGATGGGACAGGGGAAATCAGCCCCAGCATTTT
CASRWDRGNQPQHF
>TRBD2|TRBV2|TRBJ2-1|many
TGTGCCAGCAGTCAAATAGCGGGAATTAGGTACAATGAGCAGTTCTTC
CASSQIAGIRYNEQFF
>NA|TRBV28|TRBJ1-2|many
TGTGCCAGCTTACTCCGGGGAGGCGACTATGGCTACACCTTC
CASLLRGGDYGYTF
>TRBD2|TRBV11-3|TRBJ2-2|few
TGTGCCAGCAGAAGGACTAGCGGGAAGGACACCGGGGAGCTGTTTTTT
CASRRTSGKDTGELFF
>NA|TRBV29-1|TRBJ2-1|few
TGCAGCGTAACCGGGTTGGGTTCCTACAATGAGCAGTTCTTC
CSVTGLGSYNEQFF
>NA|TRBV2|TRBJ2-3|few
TGTGCCAGCAGTGAAGCGTCCAGGGGGGGAAATACGCAGTATTTT
CASSEASRGGNTQYF
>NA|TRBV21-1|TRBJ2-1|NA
TGTGCCAGCATCCCCACACTTACCCAGTTCTTC
CASIPTLTQFF
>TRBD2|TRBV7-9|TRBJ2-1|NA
TGTGCCAGCAGCTTAGCGTCGGGACTAGCGGGAGCCCCCTACAATGAGCAGTTCTTC
CASSLASGLAGAPYNEQFF
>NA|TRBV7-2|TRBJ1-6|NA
TGTGCCAGCAGCTTAGCGTTGGGCCAGGGAAAATCACCCCTCCACTTT
CASSLALGQGKSPLHF
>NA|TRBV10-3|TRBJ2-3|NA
TGTGCCATCAGCTCTAGCACAGATACGCAGTATTTT
CAISSSTDTQYF
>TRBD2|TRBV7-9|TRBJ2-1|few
TGTGCCAGCAGCTTTCAGACACTAGCGGGAGGGACGAATGAGCAGTTCTTC
CASSFQTLAGGTNEQFF
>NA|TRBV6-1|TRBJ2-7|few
TGTGCCAGCAGTAGGGAGTTATGGAACGAGCAGTACTTC
CASSRELWNEQYF
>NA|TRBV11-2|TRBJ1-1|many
TGTGCCAGCAGCTCCCTCGGCGGGGGAGAAGCTTTCTTT
CASSSLGGGEAFF
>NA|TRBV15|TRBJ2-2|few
TGTGCCACCAGCAGAGGGGGAGGGGGTACGAACACCGGGGAGCTGTTTTTT
CATSRGGGGTNTGELFF